This is a list of T cell receptor beta chains from one sample in a study of beta chain features in type 1 diabetes. Generated by immunoSEQ multiplex PCR, the TCRdb table keeps only in-frame clones and is missing some. The data hold some 270,000 clones, with approximately 14% observed a single time. Sequencing used naive CD4+ T cells from blood. The receptor source for this set is a woman between 40 and 55 years old in good health. CDR3s include the opening cysteine and the closing phenylalanine or tryptophan. A D gene is named only where the DNA matches it firmly. The listing skips clone size in some rows; elsewhere it reads once, few, many or a size class.

V gene	clone size	J gene	D gene	CDR3 DNA	CDR3 protein
TRBV10-3	-	TRBJ2-1	-	TGTGCCACGGAAACAGGTGACGAGGAAGCAGCATACAATGAGCAGTTCTTC	CATETGDEEAAYNEQFF
TRBV5-1	-	TRBJ2-3	-	TGCGCCAGCAGCTTGGAGGGGCTTACCAGATCAGATACGCAGTATTTT	CASSLEGLTRSDTQYF
TRBV5-1	-	TRBJ2-1	TRBD1	TGCGCCAGCAGCATCCGGGACAGGGGCAATGAGCAGTTCTTC	CASSIRDRGNEQFF
TRBV5-4	-	TRBJ1-2	TRBD1	TGTGCCAGCAGCCCTCAGGGGGGAACGGACTATGGCTACACCTTC	CASSPQGGTDYGYTF
TRBV2	few	TRBJ2-1	-	TGTGCCAGCAGTGAGGCGCGGACTGGCAATGAGCAGTTCTTC	CASSEARTGNEQFF
TRBV5-1	-	TRBJ2-7	TRBD1	TGCGCCAGCAGCACCGAACGGACAGGGACCGAGCAGTACTTC	CASSTERTGTEQYF
TRBV7-9	-	TRBJ2-1	-	TGTGCCAGCAGCTTAGCGGGGGCGTACAATGAGCAGTTCTTC	CASSLAGAYNEQFF
TRBV7-7	-	TRBJ2-5	-	TGTGCCAGCAGCGTGGGGGGGGCCGAGCAAGAGACCCAGTACTTC	CASSVGGAEQETQYF
TRBV9	few	TRBJ1-5	TRBD1	TGTGCCAGCAGCCCGACAGGGGCCACGAGGCCCCAGCATTTT	CASSPTGATRPQHF
TRBV7-2	-	TRBJ2-3	TRBD2	TGTGCCAGCAGCCCAGGACTAGCGGGGTGGTCAGATACGCAGTATTTT	CASSPGLAGWSDTQYF
TRBV11-2	many	TRBJ2-1	-	TGTGCCAGCAGCATTAGTAGCGAGCAGTTCTTC	CASSISSEQFF
TRBV29-1	many	TRBJ1-2	-	TGCAGCGTGCGTCAGGGCGGCTACACCTTC	CSVRQGGYTF
TRBV12-5	-	TRBJ2-2	-	TGTGCTAGTGGTGAAGGGGTCAACACCGGGGAGCTGTTTTTT	CASGEGVNTGELFF
TRBV5-8	-	TRBJ1-1	TRBD1	TGTGCCAGCAGCTCAATACAGGGGGCGCGGACTGAAGCTTTCTTT	CASSSIQGARTEAFF
TRBV18	-	TRBJ1-2	TRBD1	TGTGCCAGCTCAAAGACAGGGGGACATCTTAACTATGGCTACACCTTC	CASSKTGGHLNYGYTF